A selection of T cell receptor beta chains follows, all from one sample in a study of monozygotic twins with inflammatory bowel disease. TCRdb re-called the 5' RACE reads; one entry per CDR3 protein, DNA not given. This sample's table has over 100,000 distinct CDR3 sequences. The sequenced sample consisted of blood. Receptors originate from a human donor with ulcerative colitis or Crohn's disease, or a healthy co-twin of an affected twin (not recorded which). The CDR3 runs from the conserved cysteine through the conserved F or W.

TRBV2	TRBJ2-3	CASRTDRVSLDTQYF
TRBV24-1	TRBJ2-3	CATSENSGEGDTQYF
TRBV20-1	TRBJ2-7	CSARGLAGVYEQYF
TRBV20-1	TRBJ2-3	CSGGAPGSDTQYF
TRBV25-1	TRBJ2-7	CASSPPTGGLSEQYF
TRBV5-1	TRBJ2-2	CASRPTDTGELFF
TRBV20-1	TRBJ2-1	CSASYSRYNEQFF
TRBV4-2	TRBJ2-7	CASSQGGLAEDAYEQYF
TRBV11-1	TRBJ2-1	CASSLVWEDEQFF
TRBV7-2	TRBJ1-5	CASSLVPDSNQPQHF
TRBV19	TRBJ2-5	CASSAGNYQETQYF
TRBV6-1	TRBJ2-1	CASSRGGLAGSEQFF
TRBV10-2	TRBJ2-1	CASSTGAYNEQFF
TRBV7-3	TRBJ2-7	CASSYGTSSYEQYF
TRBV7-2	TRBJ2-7	CASSLAASGRGSSYEQYF
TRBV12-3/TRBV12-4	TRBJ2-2	CASSLGQAATGELFF
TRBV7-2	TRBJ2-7	CASSLVQSSYEQYF
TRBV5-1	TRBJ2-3	CASSGSGTSSPDTQYF
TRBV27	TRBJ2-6	CASSLSQPSGANVLTF
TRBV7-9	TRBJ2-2	CASSPIWTALNTGELFF
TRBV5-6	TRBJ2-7	CASSLVGGRISYEQYF
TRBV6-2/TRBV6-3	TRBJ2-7	CASSSSGRAYEQYF
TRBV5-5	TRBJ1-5	CASSLWGNSNQPQHF
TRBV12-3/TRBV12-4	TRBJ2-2	CASSLASGAHTRELFF
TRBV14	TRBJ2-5	CASSQDLRGARVETQYF
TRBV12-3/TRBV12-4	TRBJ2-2	CASTRSAGGSTGELFF
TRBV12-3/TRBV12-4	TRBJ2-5	CASSYVGEGETQYF
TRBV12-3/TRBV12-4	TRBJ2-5	CASSAKETQYF
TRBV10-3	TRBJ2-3	CAISGPASTDTQYF